This record concerns one T cell receptor (beta chain) sequence. This clone's antigen is unknown. No much larger clone exists at a distance of one base, and base qualities are not known. RNA was extracted using the RNeasy kit, and roughly 0.45 to 1 microgram was reverse transcribed with random hexamers. The immunoSEQ multiplex PCR assay, covering 54 Vbeta and 13 Jbeta segments, was used to amplify TCR beta CDR3 regions. PCR amplification bias was corrected using a synthetic template baseline for primer optimization and computational correction. As for the original processing: Reads were assigned to V, D and J genes according to IMGT and analyzed in immunoSEQ Analyzer, with only productive sequences retained. To calculate clonality, Shannon entropy was normalized by log2 of the number of productive unique sequences and then subtracted from one. Public and private clones were assessed among the 100 most prevalent clones of each patient and control. A clone was defined as Susac-specific if it was absent from the healthy and MS cohorts, from about 1,100 published viral clones and from other ImmuneACCESS disease sequences. TCRdb itself trimmed the public reads at Q25 with fastp, ran MiXCR and retained productive beta chains. When rows share a CDR3 protein, they turn into one entry using the most common DNA and genes. TCRdb's processing, not the authors' own work, is the source of the V and J calls. Counted in this sample were about 130,000 distinct CDR3 sequences; around 94% of them appeared once. Together, the top ten hold over 0.07% of the sample.

Peripheral blood CD8+ and CD4+ T cells from healthy donors, Susac syndrome patients and multiple sclerosis patients were profiled by high-throughput TCR beta sequencing. Healthy donors were included as age- and sex-matched controls. Bulk CD8+ and CD4+ T cells were purified magnetically by negative isolation, whereas CD8+ TEMRA cells were enriched by FACS. Blood was drawn into EDTA tubes, processed within 24 hours, and PBMCs were isolated by density gradient centrifugation. PBMCs intended for TCR sequencing were cryopreserved in liquid nitrogen and were subsequently thawed in a 37 degrees C water bath. The sorted or isolated CD4+, CD8+ and CD8+ TEMRA cells reached a purity of at least 90%. From its cysteine to its phenylalanine, the CDR3 spans 12 amino acids. Only the CDR3 portion is preserved as DNA: 36 bases, with reading frame beginning at the first base. V gives up 6 bases and J gives up 5 bases, and the segment between their germline ends measures 10 bases.

The sample originates from a study of CD8 T cells in Susac syndrome (dated 2019 in TCRdb). In the study overall: Whether CD8+ T cell activation and differentiation in Susac syndrome was antigen driven was tested using repertoire sequencing.

Results and caveats for the whole study, not just this receptor: The number of individuals in the TCR sequencing and HLA analysis was recognized as being relatively small.

Specimen: CD4+ T cells from PBMCs. The sequence joins TRBV12-3 or TRBV12-4 to TRBJ2-5, with a tentative D gene TRBD1 over 5 matching bases. This clonotype was obtained from a human donor in good health. The nucleotide sequence reads as follows: TGTGCCAGCAGCAGCAGGGCGGAGACCCAGTACTTC. This gives the protein CASSSRAETQYF.